The next 23 T cell receptor beta chains were all read from a single sample in a study of read filtering for tumor transcriptome and immune sequencing. The library was built from around 400 ng RNA with molecular barcoded adaptors for alpha/delta and beta/gamma chains. TCRdb processed the reads anew with MiXCR; each CDR3 protein has one entry. The sample holds roughly 27,000 distinct CDR3 sequences; around an eighth are singletons and the top ten take 35% to 50%. Sequencing was performed on a population of CD138-negative cells sorted from bone marrow. All receptors derive from a donor aged 40 or older with multiple myeloma.

The sample holds many counts of this clonotype. The V and J genes are TRBV20-1 and TRBJ1-2; 7 bases agree with TRBD1. The germline V gene has CDR1 DFQATT and CDR2 SNEGSKA (reference sequence). There are 15 residues in the CDR3. Trimming removed 0 bases from V and 6 bases from J; junction bases left unmatched: 10. CDR3 in amino acids: CSAREATGTIHGYTF. The CDR3 DNA is TGCAGTGCTAGAGAGGCGACAGGGACTATCCATGGCTACACCTTC.

This clonotype has just a few counts. A much larger clone differs by one base, so this may be a read error. Because the CDR3 is missing its conserved closing phenylalanine or tryptophan, this is likely a read error. CDR3 in amino acids: CASSGTGTDTQYS. DNA for the CDR3: TGTGCCAGCAGCGGAACGGGTACAGATACGCAGTATTCT. The chain couples TRBV7-9 to TRBJ2-3; D ambiguous. Trimming removed 5 bases from V and 3 bases from J, with 9 bases in between. Germline CDR1 SEHNR, CDR2 FQNEAQ (reference sequence). CDR3 length equals 13 residues.

This clonotype appeared many times. The chain links TRBV28 to TRBJ2-7; TRBD2 might be the D (5 bases). The V end was cut by 3 bases, the J end by 6 bases, with 21 bases between. The CDR3 loop spans 16 amino acids. CDR1 MDHEN and CDR2 SYDVKM come from the germline V gene. As DNA, the CDR3 is TGTGCCAGCAGTTTTCCCAAAAGACAAGCGAGGGCCGAGCAGTACTTC. This gives the protein CASSFPKRQARAEQYF.

The chain couples TRBV20-1 to TRBJ2-1, with 11 bases identical to TRBD2. With 6 bases clipped from V and 9 bases from J, the junction kept 10 bases outside the gene matches. The CDR3 runs 14 residues. The germline V gene encodes CDR1 DFQATT and CDR2 SNEGSKA (reference sequence). This CDR3 reads CSAANSGRGGEQFF. The CDR3 coding sequence is TGCAGTGCCGCAAATAGCGGGAGGGGGGGTGAGCAGTTCTTC.

This clonotype occurred many times. The CDR3 bases are TGTGCTAGTGGTTTGGTTGGCGGGACTGAAGCTTTCTTT. Its translation is CASGLVGGTEAFF. V gene TRBV12-3 or TRBV12-4 combines with J gene TRBJ1-1; D remains unclear. This CDR3 contains 13 residues.

The sample holds one count of this clonotype. It may be a read error: a sequence one base away is much more abundant. The genes are TRBV4-1 and TRBJ1-1; no clear D gene. The CDR3 spans 13 residues. Germline V gene lookup returns CDR1 MGHRA and CDR2 YSYEKL. The CDR3 spells CSSSLHMNTEAFF. The CDR3 DNA reads TGCTCCAGCAGCCTCCACATGAACACTGAAGCTTTCTTT.

The chain uses TRBV15 and TRBJ2-5; the D is unclear. Trimming removed 3 bases from V and 2 bases from J, with 16 bases in between. Germline V CDR1 and CDR2: LNHNV, YYDKDF (reference sequence). The CDR3 consists of 16 residues. The CDR3 loop reads CATSRDRGGAQETQYF. CDR3 bases: TGTGCCACCAGCAGGGACCGTGGCGGTGCTCAAGAGACCCAGTACTTC.

This clonotype appeared many times. This rearrangement joins TRBV24-1 to TRBJ2-1; D is unclear. Deletions cut 4 bases from V and 5 bases from J, with 8 bases between. Germline values: CDR1 KGHDR, CDR2 SFDVKD. The CDR3 is 13 amino acids. CDR3 DNA: TGTGCCACCAGTGACCAAGACCACAATGAGCAGTTCTTC. This encodes CATSDQDHNEQFF.

The table lists this clonotype with many counts. The rearrangement links TRBV6-5 to TRBJ2-7; perhaps TRBD2 as D (5 bases). CDR1 is MNHEY, CDR2 SVGAGI, per germline. The germline V and J ends were trimmed by 0 bases and 0 bases, with 12 bases remaining between them. CDR3 size: 16 residues. Here the CDR3 DNA reads TGTGCCAGCAGTTACTCGCCTAGCAGTGCCTCCTACGAGCAGTACTTC. This codes for CASSYSPSSASYEQYF.

This clonotype was counted at least ten times. The rearrangement links TRBV10-3 to TRBJ2-3; the D gene is possibly TRBD1 (6 bases). Germline values: CDR1 ENHRY, CDR2 SYGVKD. This CDR3 region has 13 residues. V was pared by 8 bases and J by 2 bases, with 11 bases between. The CDR3 loop reads CAISTGPTDTQYF. The CDR3 DNA is TGTGCCATCTCGACAGGACCCACAGATACGCAGTATTTT.

In the case of this clonotype: This sequence may be a read error, since a much larger clone differs from it by one base. The chain joins TRBV7-2 to TRBJ1-1; 9 bases map to TRBD1. This CDR3 region has 14 residues. Germline assignment: CDR1 SGHTA and CDR2 FQGNSA. The CDR3 reads CAGSRQGDPAEAFF. Here the CDR3 DNA reads TGTGCCGGCAGCCGACAGGGGGACCCCGCTGAAGCTTTCTTT.

This clonotype was observed many times. This chain uses TRBV29-1 with TRBJ2-3, with D possibly being TRBD2 (5 bases). The V and J ends lost 7 bases and 3 bases respectively, with 14 bases between them. The germline gives CDR1 SQVTM, CDR2 ANQGSEA. This CDR3 spans 13 amino acids. The CDR3 sequence: CSGGARVTDTQYF. As DNA, the CDR3 is TGCAGCGGCGGAGCGAGGGTAACAGATACGCAGTATTTT.

This clonotype appeared many times. The chain carries TRBV2 and TRBJ2-7; TRBD2 aligns across 9 bases. This CDR3 region has 14 residues. The germline CDR1 and CDR2 sequences are SNHLY and FYNNEI. With V trimmed by 4 bases and J by 2 bases, 3 bases remained unmatched. The CDR3: CASSVEREAYEQYF. The CDR3 DNA follows: TGTGCCAGCAGTGTTGAGCGGGAGGCCTACGAGCAGTACTTC.

This clonotype appeared a few times. This rearrangement joins TRBV25-1 to TRBJ2-7; 7 bases line up with TRBD1. V shed 2 bases and J 3 bases; nucleotides not matched to a gene: 10. There are 16 residues in the CDR3. Germline-derived CDR1 and CDR2 are MGHDK and SYGVNS. In nucleotides, the CDR3 is TGTGCCAGCAGTGAACCTCAGACAGGGAGAAGCTACGAGCAGTACTTC. Translating gives CASSEPQTGRSYEQYF.

There are many counts of this clonotype. V and J are TRBV6-5 and TRBJ1-1; a weak D match, TRBD1 (5 bases). V was shortened by 7 bases and J by 6 bases, with 15 bases between the two germline ends. Germline lookup yields CDR1 MNHEY and CDR2 SVGAGI. The length of the CDR3 is 13 residues. The CDR3 DNA sequence: TGTGCCAGCACCCGGGGGGGGGTCGCTGAAGCTTTCTTT. Translating it yields CASTRGGVAEAFF.

This clonotype occurred a few times. A read error may be the cause here, since a much bigger clone is one base away. The J gene is TRBJ2-1, the V gene TRBV19; D is perhaps TRBD2 (6 bases). The CDR3 extends over 12 amino acids. Germline V gives CDR1 LNHDA, CDR2 SQIVND (reference sequence). This chain's CDR3 is CASSGSYNEQSF. Here the CDR3 DNA reads TGTGCCAGTAGCGGGAGTTACAATGAGCAGTCCTTC.

The table lists this clonotype with many counts. V gene TRBV12-3 or TRBV12-4 combines with J gene TRBJ1-1; D is unresolved. This CDR3 region has 14 residues. V was shortened by 1 base and J by 6 bases, with 12 bases between the two germline ends. The CDR3: CASSLGQHVAEAFF. For the CDR3, the DNA is TGTGCCAGCAGTTTAGGGCAGCATGTCGCTGAAGCTTTCTTT.

This clonotype was counted at least ten times. This chain links TRBV4-1 with TRBJ2-1; D is unresolved. The CDR3 is 17 amino acids. Trimming cost V 0 bases and J 7 bases, with 19 bases left between them. Germline V gene lookup returns CDR1 MGHRA and CDR2 YSYEKL. CDR3 loop: CASSQDLGPPGNNEQFF. CDR3 sequence (DNA): TGCGCCAGCAGCCAAGATCTCGGACCCCCGGGTAATAATGAGCAGTTCTTC.

The chain joins TRBV7-6 to TRBJ2-2, with D perhaps TRBD2 (6 bases). CDR3 length equals 17 residues. Germline V gives CDR1 SGHVS, CDR2 FNYEAQ. Trimming removed 5 bases from V and 0 bases from J, with 16 bases in between. CDR3 DNA sequence: TGTGCCAGCAGCCCCCTTGCGGGACGGACGAACACCGGGGAGCTGTTTTTT. Translating gives CASSPLAGRTNTGELFF.

The J gene is TRBJ1-2, the V gene TRBV19; D is perhaps TRBD1 (6 bases). The CDR3 is made up of 16 amino acids. The V and J ends lost 4 bases and 1 base respectively, with 16 bases between them. CDR1 and CDR2 from the germline V gene are LNHDA and SQIVND (reference sequence). CDR3 sequence (DNA): TGTGCCAGTAGTACATCCGGGACACACGTTAACTATGGCTACACCTTC. This translates into CASSTSGTHVNYGYTF.

A remark on this clonotype: This may be a read error, as it is one base from a much larger clone. CDR3 nucleotide sequence: TGTGCCAGCGGTGGAGCGGGAGGGACAGATACGCAGTATTTT. Translated: CASGGAGGTDTQYF. The genes are TRBV12-3 or TRBV12-4 and TRBJ2-3, with 10 bases aligning to TRBD2. The CDR3 runs to 14 residues. Trimming removed 8 bases from V and 3 bases from J; junction bases left unmatched: 5.

Concerning this clonotype: This may be a read error, as it is one base from a much larger clone. The rearrangement links TRBV27 to TRBJ2-1, with D unresolved. Germline CDR1 MNHEY, CDR2 SMNVEV (reference sequence). The CDR3 consists of 16 residues. V lost 7 bases and J 8 bases, leaving 24 bases between the germline ends. DNA of the CDR3: TGTGCCAGCAAGCACTCGGGCTACCCGACAATGGATGAGCAGTTCTTC. Residues: CASKHSGYPTMDEQFF.

This clonotype occurred many times. The CDR3 region is CSVDDYQETQYF. CDR3 DNA: TGCAGCGTTGACGACTACCAAGAGACCCAGTACTTC. The V gene is TRBV29-1, the J gene TRBJ2-5; D gene unclear. Germline V gives CDR1 SQVTM, CDR2 ANQGSEA. The CDR3 sequence is 12 residues long. Trimming left V 3 bases short and J 0 bases short, with 5 bases between.